This T cell receptor beta chain was identified in a study of kidney transplant recipient with SARS-CoV-2 infection. One entry per CDR3 protein, called by TCRdb with MiXCR from the reads. The sample lists 200,000 to 300,000 distinct CDR3 sequences; about 28% were seen once. With V trimmed by 3 bases and J by 8 bases, 6 bases remained unmatched. Germline values: CDR1 SGDLS, CDR2 YYNGEE. The CDR3 loop spans 14 amino acids. This clonotype was counted many times. The specimen was a blood sample, collected at baseline and on day 111 from a kidney transplant recipient. The clonotype comes from a young adult male patient who had COVID-19 and was a kidney transplant recipient. Some T cells may trace back to the graft donor. This sequence joins TRBV9 and TRBJ1-4, with TRBD1 matching over 8 bases. The CDR3 coding sequence is TGTGCCAGCAGCGAGCAGGGGGCTGGAGAAAAACTGTTTTTT. The encoded protein is CASSEQGAGEKLFF.